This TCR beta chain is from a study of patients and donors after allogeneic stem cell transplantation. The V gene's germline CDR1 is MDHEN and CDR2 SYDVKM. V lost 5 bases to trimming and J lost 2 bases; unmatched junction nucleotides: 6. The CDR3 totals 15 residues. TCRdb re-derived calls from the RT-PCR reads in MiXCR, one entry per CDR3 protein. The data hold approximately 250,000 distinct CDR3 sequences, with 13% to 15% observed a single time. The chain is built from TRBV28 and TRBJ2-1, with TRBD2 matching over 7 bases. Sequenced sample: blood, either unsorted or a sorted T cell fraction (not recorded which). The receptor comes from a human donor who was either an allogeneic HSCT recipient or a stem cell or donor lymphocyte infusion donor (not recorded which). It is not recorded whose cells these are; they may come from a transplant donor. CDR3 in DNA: TGTGCCAGCAGTGTTACCGGGACTACCTACAATGAGCAGTTCTTC. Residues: CASSVTGTTYNEQFF.